The rows below give T cell receptor beta chains drawn from one sample of a study of blood T cells in healthy people across ages. TCRdb analysed the 5' RACE reads with MiXCR anew, one entry per CDR3 protein. The sample includes about 970,000 distinct CDR3 sequences, just over 50% seen only once; the top ten take over 20%. Material for sequencing was blood. The receptors originated from a woman aged 55-69 years in good health. The CDR3 runs from the conserved cysteine through the conserved F or W. The D gene is left open where the match is weak. Clone sizes are given selectively: once, few, many, or a class where the clone is expanded.

J | V | D | size | DNA | CDR3
TRBJ2-6 | TRBV13 | NA | few | TGTGCCAGCAGCTTAAGGGACTCTGGGGCCAACGTCCTGACTTTC | CASSLRDSGANVLTF
TRBJ2-7 | TRBV3-1 | NA | NA | TGTGCCAGCAGCCGCGGGTTGGGCGGGAACTACTACGAGCAGTACTTC | CASSRGLGGNYYEQYF
TRBJ2-7 | TRBV20-1 | NA | NA | TGCAGTGCTAGAGATCGCAGGAGCGGCTTAGCCGAGCAGTACTTC | CSARDRRSGLAEQYF
TRBJ2-7 | TRBV20-1 | NA | few | TGCAGTGCTAGGGGGGGACCAAACTCCTACGAGCAGTACTTC | CSARGGPNSYEQYF
TRBJ2-7 | TRBV28 | NA | NA | TGTGCCAGCAGTCTAGCGTGGGGGGAGCAGTACTTC | CASSLAWGEQYF
TRBJ2-3 | TRBV11-2 | TRBD2 | NA | TGTGCCAGCAGCTTTAGACTAGCGGGAGAGGGGGGTACAGATACGCAGTATTTT | CASSFRLAGEGGTDTQYF
TRBJ2-5 | TRBV3-1 | TRBD2 | NA | TGTGCCAGCAGCCAACTTCGACTAGCGGGAGTGGGGACCCAGTACTTC | CASSQLRLAGVGTQYF
TRBJ1-4 | TRBV7-9 | TRBD1 | NA | TGTGCCAGCAGCTTAGGAGGACAGGCGGATGAAAAACTGTTTTTT | CASSLGGQADEKLFF
TRBJ2-5 | TRBV6-5 | NA | NA | TGTGTCAGCAGGAGTTCCGGGACTGGGAAAGAGACCCAGTACTTC | CVSRSSGTGKETQYF
TRBJ1-5 | TRBV28 | NA | NA | TGTGCCAGCAGCGGGGGGCTGAGCAATCAGCCCCAGCATTTT | CASSGGLSNQPQHF
TRBJ2-3 | TRBV24-1 | NA | NA | TGTGCCACCCGGAAGACTTTTCCCTCCACAGATACGCAGTATTTT | CATRKTFPSTDTQYF
TRBJ2-3 | TRBV12-3/TRBV12-4 | TRBD2 | NA | TGTGCCAGCAGGACTAGCGGGAGGGCCTACGATACGCAGTATTTT | CASRTSGRAYDTQYF
TRBJ2-7 | TRBV4-2 | TRBD2 | few | TGTGCCAGCAGCCAGATAGCGGGAGAGAGCTCCTACGAGCAGTACTTC | CASSQIAGESSYEQYF
TRBJ1-2 | TRBV5-1 | NA | NA | TGCGCCAGCAGCTTAGGCCCAGCCTATGGCTACACCTTC | CASSLGPAYGYTF
TRBJ2-3 | TRBV18 | NA | once | TGTGCCAGCTCACCACCCGAGCGTCAAGATACGCAGTATTTT | CASSPPERQDTQYF
TRBJ2-7 | TRBV15 | NA | few | TGTGCCACCCGGGGACGAGGCACAAATTACGAGCAGTACTTC | CATRGRGTNYEQYF
TRBJ2-5 | TRBV20-1 | TRBD1 | NA | TGCAGTGCAACCGGGACAGGGTTGAAGACCCAGTACTTC | CSATGTGLKTQYF
TRBJ2-7 | TRBV11-2 | NA | NA | TGTGCCAGCGGCTTAGTGGCGGCAGGGATTTCAGCGAACTCCTACGAGCAGTACTTC | CASGLVAAGISANSYEQYF
TRBJ1-1 | TRBV12-3/TRBV12-4 | NA | NA | TGTGCCAGCAGTTTAGGGCAGCCTACCACTGAAGCTTTCTTT | CASSLGQPTTEAFF
TRBJ1-2 | TRBV12-3/TRBV12-4 | NA | NA | TGTGCCAGCAGTTTAAGTCTTGGGTCAAGGGGTTATGGCTACACCTTC | CASSLSLGSRGYGYTF
TRBJ2-7 | TRBV5-1 | NA | NA | TGCGCCAGCAGCTTGGGGAAGTACGAGCAGTACTTC | CASSLGKYEQYF
TRBJ2-7 | TRBV20-1 | NA | few | TGCAGTGCTAGAGAGCCCGAGATCTACGAGCAGTACTTC | CSAREPEIYEQYF
TRBJ2-7 | TRBV4-2 | NA | NA | TGTGCCAGCAGCCTCCAGCACGAGCAGTACTTC | CASSLQHEQYF
TRBJ1-5 | TRBV6-5 | NA | few | TGTGCCAGCAGTCCCAGGGAGGGTCAGCCCCAGCATTTT | CASSPREGQPQHF
TRBJ2-7 | TRBV28 | TRBD1 | few | TGTGCCAGCAGAACCCGGACAGGGGGAGGATACGAGCAGTACTTC | CASRTRTGGGYEQYF
TRBJ2-1 | TRBV4-1 | TRBD2 | NA | TGCGCCAGCAGCCGCAGCGGGAGCTTCGGAAATGAGCAGTTCTTC | CASSRSGSFGNEQFF
TRBJ2-7 | TRBV28 | NA | many | TGTGCCAGCAGCGAGGAAGGCGGTACCTCCTACGAGCAGTACTTC | CASSEEGGTSYEQYF
TRBJ1-2 | TRBV27 | NA | few | TGTGCCAGCAGTTTACAACCAGCGCTGGGCTACACCTTC | CASSLQPALGYTF
TRBJ2-7 | TRBV15 | TRBD2 | few | TGTGCCACCAGCCCACGAAGGTTGCGGGAGCACTCCTACGAGCAGTACTTC | CATSPRRLREHSYEQYF
TRBJ2-1 | TRBV2 | NA | NA | TGTGCCAGCCTACGTTACAATGAGCAGTTCTTC | CASLRYNEQFF
TRBJ2-5 | TRBV6-2/TRBV6-3 | NA | few | TGTGCCAGCATCCGGACGGTCCAAGAGACCCAGTACTTC | CASIRTVQETQYF
TRBJ1-1 | TRBV7-9 | NA | NA | TGTGCCAGCAGCCAAAATACAGGGTTGAACACTGAAGCTTTCTTT | CASSQNTGLNTEAFF
TRBJ2-3 | TRBV5-1 | NA | NA | TGCGCCAGCAGCTTGGCCGGGCATACGCAGTATTTT | CASSLAGHTQYF
TRBJ1-5 | TRBV18 | NA | NA | TGTGCCAGCTCACTTGGACAGCATAGCAATCAGCCCCAGCATTTT | CASSLGQHSNQPQHF
TRBJ2-4 | TRBV20-1 | NA | NA | TGCAGTGCTCAAACTTACCGGGCTCCTACTGGGGAGCAGTACTTC | CSAQTYRAPTGEQYF
TRBJ2-7 | TRBV5-1 | NA | NA | TGCGCCAGCAGCTTGGACGTATACAATGAGCAGTACTTC | CASSLDVYNEQYF
TRBJ1-2 | TRBV3-1 | NA | NA | TGTGCCAGCAGCCCGGGACCCTGGGATGGCTACACCTTC | CASSPGPWDGYTF
TRBJ2-1 | TRBV29-1 | TRBD2 | NA | TGCAGCGTTGATATAGCGGGAGGCAGCTCCTACAATGAGCAGTTCTTC | CSVDIAGGSSYNEQFF
TRBJ2-3 | TRBV12-5 | NA | few | TGTGCTAGTGGTTACGGACGCGCAGATACGCAGTATTTT | CASGYGRADTQYF
TRBJ2-1 | TRBV6-2/TRBV6-3 | TRBD1 | NA | TGTGCCAGCAGTTACCCGAGGGGACAGGGCGATGAGCAGTTCTTC | CASSYPRGQGDEQFF
TRBJ2-7 | TRBV5-4 | NA | NA | TGTGCCAGCAGCTTCGGTTTGGGGCCCGACGAGCAGTACTTC | CASSFGLGPDEQYF
TRBJ2-1 | TRBV20-1 | TRBD2 | once | TGCAGTTACCAACGGGGACTAGCGACCCAAGAGCAGTTCTTC | CSYQRGLATQEQFF
TRBJ2-7 | TRBV20-1 | NA | few | TGCAGTGCTAGATTCCAGGGTTACGAGCAGTACTTC | CSARFQGYEQYF